This TCR beta chain appears in the sequencing data of a study of Tregs in tolerant kidney transplant recipients. Of note for this clone: The antigen is unknown.

Some clones are missing from TCRdb's copy, which holds only in-frame ones; the method was immunoSEQ multiplex PCR. Among 16,000 or so clones, more than 60% were seen once, and the ten largest hold 3.2%. This CDR3 contains 13 residues. Germline assignment: CDR1 MDHEN and CDR2 SYDVKM. Trimming removed 3 bases from V and 2 bases from J, with 5 bases in between. The receptor was derived from a human donor in good health. The sequenced sample consisted of Tregs from blood cultured with allogeneic cells. V usage is TRBV28 and J usage is TRBJ1-5; TRBD1 is a possible D gene (5 bases). The CDR3 region is CASSLTGNQPQHF. Here the CDR3 DNA reads TGTGCCAGCAGTTTGACAGGCAATCAGCCCCAGCATTTT.